This T cell receptor (beta chain) was captured in a study of CD8 T cell repertoires and HIV-1 epitope variants. Study-level information: Separate wells received one of Twenty-five Gag or Nef variant peptides. Controls included no peptide, Ebola AY9 epitope, and a CMV, EBV, flu pool. The baseline condition was 1M T cells left uncultured.

Sequencing of TCR beta CDR3 used immunoSEQ survey depth. Repertoires were generated with immunoSEQ multiplex PCR, while TCRdb's copy carries only in-frame clones and drops some. The repertoire includes roughly 4,700 clones, 50% to 75% of them detected once, and around 45% sits in the top ten. Comment on this clone: Its antigen remains unidentified.

This CDR3 has 13 residues. V was pared by 8 bases and J by 7 bases, with 18 bases between. Germline CDR1 MNHNY, CDR2 SVGAGI (reference sequence). The source material was cultured CD8+ T cells derived from PBMCs. V and J are TRBV6-6 and TRBJ2-7; D ambiguous. This receptor was taken from a male donor with HIV. This CDR3 is CASGRSSPGEQYF. CDR3 in DNA: TGTGCCAGCGGACGGAGTTCCCCCGGGGAGCAGTACTTC.